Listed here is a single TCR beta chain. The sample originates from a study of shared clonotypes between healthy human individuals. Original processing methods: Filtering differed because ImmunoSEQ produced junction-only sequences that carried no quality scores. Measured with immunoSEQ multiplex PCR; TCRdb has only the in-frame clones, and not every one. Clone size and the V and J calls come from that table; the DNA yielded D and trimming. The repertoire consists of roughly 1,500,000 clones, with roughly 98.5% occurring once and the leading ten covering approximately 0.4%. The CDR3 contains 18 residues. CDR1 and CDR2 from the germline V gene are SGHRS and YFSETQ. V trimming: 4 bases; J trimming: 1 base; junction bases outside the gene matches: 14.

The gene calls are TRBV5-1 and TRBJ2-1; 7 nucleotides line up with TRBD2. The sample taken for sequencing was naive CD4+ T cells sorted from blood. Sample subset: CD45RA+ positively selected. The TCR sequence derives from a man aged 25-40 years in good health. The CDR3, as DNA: TGCGCCAGCAGCGGGATTAAAAGCGGGAAGGGTTCCTACAATGAGCAGTTCTTC. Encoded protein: CASSGIKSGKGSYNEQFF.